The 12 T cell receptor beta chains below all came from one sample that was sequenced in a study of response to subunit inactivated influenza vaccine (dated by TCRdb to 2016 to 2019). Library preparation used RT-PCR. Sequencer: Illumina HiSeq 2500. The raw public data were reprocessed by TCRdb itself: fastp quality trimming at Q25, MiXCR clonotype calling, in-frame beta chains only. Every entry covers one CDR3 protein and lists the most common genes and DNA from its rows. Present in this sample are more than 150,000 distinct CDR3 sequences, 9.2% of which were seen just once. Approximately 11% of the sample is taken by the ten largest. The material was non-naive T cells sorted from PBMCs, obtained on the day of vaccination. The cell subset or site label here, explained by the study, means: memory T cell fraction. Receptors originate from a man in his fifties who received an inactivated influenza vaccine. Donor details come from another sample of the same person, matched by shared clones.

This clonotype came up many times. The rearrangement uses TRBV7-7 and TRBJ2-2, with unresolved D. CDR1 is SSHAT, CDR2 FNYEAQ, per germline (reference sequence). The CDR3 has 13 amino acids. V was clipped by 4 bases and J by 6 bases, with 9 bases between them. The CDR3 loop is CASSSREAGELFF. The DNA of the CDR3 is TGTGCCAGCAGCTCCAGAGAGGCCGGGGAGCTGTTTTTT. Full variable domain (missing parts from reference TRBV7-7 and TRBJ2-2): GAGVSQSPRYKVTKRGQDVTLRCDPISSHATLYWYQQALGQGPEFLTYFNYEAQPDKSGLPSDRFSAERPEGSISTLTIQRTEQRDSAMYRCASSSREAGELFFGEGSRLTVL.

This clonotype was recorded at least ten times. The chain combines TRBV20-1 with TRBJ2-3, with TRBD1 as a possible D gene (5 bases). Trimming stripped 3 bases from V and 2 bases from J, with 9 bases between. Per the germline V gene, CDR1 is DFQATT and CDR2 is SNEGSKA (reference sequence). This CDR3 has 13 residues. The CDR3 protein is CSARGRYTDTQYF. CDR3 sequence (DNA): TGCAGTGCTAGGGGGCGGTACACAGATACGCAGTATTTT.

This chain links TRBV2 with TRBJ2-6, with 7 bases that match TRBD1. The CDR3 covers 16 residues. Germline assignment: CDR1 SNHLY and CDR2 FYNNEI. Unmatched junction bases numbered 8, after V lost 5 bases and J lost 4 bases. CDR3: CASSQDRAAGANVLTF. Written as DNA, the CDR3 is TGTGCCAGCAGTCAAGACAGGGCTGCGGGGGCCAACGTCCTGACTTTC.

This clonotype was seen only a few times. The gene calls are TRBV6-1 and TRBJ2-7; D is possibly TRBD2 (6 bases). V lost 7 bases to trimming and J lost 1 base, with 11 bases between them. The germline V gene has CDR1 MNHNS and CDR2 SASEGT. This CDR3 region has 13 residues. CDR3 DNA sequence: TGTGCCAGCACGGTGGCGGGATCCTACGAGCAGTACTTC. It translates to CASTVAGSYEQYF.

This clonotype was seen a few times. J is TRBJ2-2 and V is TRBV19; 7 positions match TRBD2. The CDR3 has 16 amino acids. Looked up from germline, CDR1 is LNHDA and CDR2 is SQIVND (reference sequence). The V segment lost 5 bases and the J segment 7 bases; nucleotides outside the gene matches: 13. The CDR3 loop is CASSFSSGAGVGELFF. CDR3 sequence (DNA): TGTGCCAGTAGTTTCTCTAGCGGTGCGGGGGTCGGGGAGCTGTTTTTT.

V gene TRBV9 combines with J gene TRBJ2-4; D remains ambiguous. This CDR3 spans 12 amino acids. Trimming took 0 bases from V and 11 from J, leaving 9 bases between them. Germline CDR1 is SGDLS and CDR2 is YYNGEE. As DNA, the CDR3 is TGTGCCAGCAGCGTAGTTGACCCTTTTCAGTACTTC. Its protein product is CASSVVDPFQYF.

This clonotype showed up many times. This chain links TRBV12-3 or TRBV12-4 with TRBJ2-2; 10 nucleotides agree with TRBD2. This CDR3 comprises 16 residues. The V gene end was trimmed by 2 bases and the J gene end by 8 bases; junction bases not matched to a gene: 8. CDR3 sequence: CASSLPSGSAVGELFF. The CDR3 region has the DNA TGTGCCAGCAGTTTACCTAGCGGGAGTGCGGTTGGGGAGCTGTTTTTT.

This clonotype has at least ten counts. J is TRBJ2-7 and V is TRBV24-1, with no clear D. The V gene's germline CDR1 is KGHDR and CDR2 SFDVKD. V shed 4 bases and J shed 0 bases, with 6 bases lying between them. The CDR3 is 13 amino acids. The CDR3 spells CATSEAISYEQYF. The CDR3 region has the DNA TGTGCCACCAGTGAGGCAATCTCCTACGAGCAGTACTTC.

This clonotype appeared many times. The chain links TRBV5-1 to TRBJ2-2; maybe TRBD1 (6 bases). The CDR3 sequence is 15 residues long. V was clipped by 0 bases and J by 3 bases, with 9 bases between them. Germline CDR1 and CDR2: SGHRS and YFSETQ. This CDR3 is CASSLGQGYTGELFF. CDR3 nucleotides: TGCGCCAGCAGCTTGGGTCAGGGGTACACCGGGGAGCTGTTTTTT.

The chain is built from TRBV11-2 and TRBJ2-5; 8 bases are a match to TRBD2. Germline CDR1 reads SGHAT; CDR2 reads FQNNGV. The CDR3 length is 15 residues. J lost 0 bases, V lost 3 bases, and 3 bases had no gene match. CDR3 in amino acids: CASSFIAGYQETQYF. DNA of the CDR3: TGTGCCAGCAGCTTCATAGCGGGATACCAAGAGACCCAGTACTTC.

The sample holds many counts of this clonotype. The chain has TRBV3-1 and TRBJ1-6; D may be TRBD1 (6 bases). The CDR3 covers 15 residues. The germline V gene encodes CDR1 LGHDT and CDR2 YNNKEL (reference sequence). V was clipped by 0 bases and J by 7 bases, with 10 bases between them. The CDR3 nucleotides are TGTGCCAGCAGCCAAGAAGGGGGATGGAATTCACCCCTCCACTTT. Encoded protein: CASSQEGGWNSPLHF.

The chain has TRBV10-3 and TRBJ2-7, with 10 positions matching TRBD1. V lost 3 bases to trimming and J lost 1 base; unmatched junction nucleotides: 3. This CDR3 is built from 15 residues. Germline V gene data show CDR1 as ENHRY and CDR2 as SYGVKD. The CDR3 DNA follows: TGTGCCATCAGTGACCCGGGACAGGGGTCCTACGAGCAGTACTTC. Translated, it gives CAISDPGQGSYEQYF.